This TCR beta chain was identified during a study of blood T cell repertoires in COVID-19. Study information: Acute-phase and convalescent COVID-19 samples originated in the United States, Italy and Spain. Nucleic acid was either cDNA or gDNA, and it came from T cells, B-cell-depleted T cells, or PBMCs.

During active infection, Seattle patients enrolled and were then monitored through disease. The CDR3 consists of 13 residues. Per the germline V gene, CDR1 is SGHTA and CDR2 is FQGNSA. Between the trimmed V and J ends, which lost 2 bases and 2 bases, there was a span of 6 bases. Study processing details: Cell counts per sample came from amplifying reference gene primers. The protocol was immunoSEQ multiplex PCR, while the TCRdb copy is restricted to in-frame clones and leaves out a portion. The V and J calls and clone size were taken over from that table, and D and trimming were inferred from the DNA. Among under 250,000 clones, 80% to 95% were seen once, and the ten largest hold 0.82%.

This receptor was obtained from a man aged 60 to 75 with COVID-19, enrolled during active disease. The sample comprised peripheral blood. The chain combines TRBV7-2 with TRBJ1-2, with D unresolved. Here the CDR3 DNA reads TGTGCCAGCAGCTTAAGCCCAAACTATGGCTACACCTTC. It encodes CASSLSPNYGYTF.